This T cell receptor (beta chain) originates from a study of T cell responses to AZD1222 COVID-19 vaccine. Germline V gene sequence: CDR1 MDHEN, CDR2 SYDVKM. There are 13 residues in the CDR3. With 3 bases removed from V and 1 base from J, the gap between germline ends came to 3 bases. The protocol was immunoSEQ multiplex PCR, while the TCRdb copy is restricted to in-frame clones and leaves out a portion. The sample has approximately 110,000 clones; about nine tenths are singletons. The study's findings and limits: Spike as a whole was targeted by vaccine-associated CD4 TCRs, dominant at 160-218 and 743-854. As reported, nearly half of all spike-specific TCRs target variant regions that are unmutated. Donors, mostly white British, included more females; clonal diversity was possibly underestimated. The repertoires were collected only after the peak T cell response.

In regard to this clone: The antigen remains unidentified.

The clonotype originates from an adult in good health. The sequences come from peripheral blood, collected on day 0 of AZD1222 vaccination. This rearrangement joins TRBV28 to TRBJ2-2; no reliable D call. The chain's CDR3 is CASSFQNTGELFF. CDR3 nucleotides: TGTGCCAGCAGTTTCCAGAACACCGGGGAGCTGTTTTTT.